This entry lists 26 T cell receptor beta chains sequenced from one sample in a study of blood T cell repertoires in COVID-19. Assay used: immunoSEQ multiplex PCR; TCRdb lists only in-frame clones, some missing. The table has 70,000 or so clones, more than 75% seen once; the top ten hold 8% to 10%. Sequencing was done on a sample of peripheral blood. The receptor set was obtained from a human donor in a cohort sampled during active COVID-19.

V gene TRBV19 combines with J gene TRBJ1-2, with D possibly TRBD1 on 5 matching bases. Looked up from germline, CDR1 is LNHDA and CDR2 is SQIVND (reference sequence). V gave up 3 bases and J gave up 4 bases, with 9 bases separating them. The CDR3 loop spans 13 amino acids. The CDR3 spells CASSIGGIYGYTF. The CDR3 DNA reads as TGTGCCAGTAGTATCGGGGGTATCTATGGCTACACCTTC.

The chain uses TRBV11-2 and TRBJ1-4; 8 bases are a match to TRBD1. Per the germline V gene, CDR1 is SGHAT and CDR2 is FQNNGV. Trimming cost V 3 bases and J 4 bases; bases outside gene matches: 7. The CDR3 sequence is 16 residues long. CDR3 nucleotide sequence: TGTGCCAGCAGCTTGGGACAGGAGGACTTTAATGAAAAACTGTTTTTT. It encodes CASSLGQEDFNEKLFF.

The chain couples TRBV6-4 to TRBJ1-1, with D perhaps TRBD1 (6 bases). The CDR3 is 13 residues long. Germline V gene data show CDR1 as MRHNA and CDR2 as SNTAGT. The germline V and J ends were trimmed by 5 bases and 5 bases, with 12 bases remaining between them. CDR3 in DNA: TGTGCCAGCAGTAGACTCAGGGGAACTGAAGCTTTCTTT. This sequence encodes CASSRLRGTEAFF.

This chain uses TRBV24-1 with TRBJ2-7; D is unresolved. CDR1 and CDR2 from the germline V gene are KGHDR and SFDVKD. V dropped 5 bases and J dropped 3 bases, with 10 bases sitting between them. The CDR3 extends over 13 amino acids. CDR3 nucleotides: TGTGCCACCAGTGGCCGTAGTGGCTACGAGCAGTACTTC. Protein: CATSGRSGYEQYF.

V and J are TRBV4-2 and TRBJ1-5, with no clear D. The CDR3 has 16 residues. V lost 5 bases to trimming and J lost 6 bases, with 20 bases between them. CDR1 and CDR2 (germline): LGHNA, YNFKEQ. Written as DNA, the CDR3 is TGTGCCAGCAGCTCCGGTGACGGCCAGTGGAGTCAGCCCCAGCATTTT. Amino acids: CASSSGDGQWSQPQHF.

The rearrangement links TRBV11-2 to TRBJ2-7, with no clear D. Germline V lookup: CDR1 SGHAT, CDR2 FQNNGV. Trimming stripped 1 base from V and 2 bases from J, with 12 bases between. The CDR3 runs 15 residues. The CDR3 DNA follows: TGTGCCAGCAGCTTAGTTTCACAGAAACCCTACGAGCAGTACTTC. Translated: CASSLVSQKPYEQYF.

V is TRBV20-1 and J is TRBJ2-5, with 8 bases that match TRBD1. After removal of 3 bases from V and 1 base from J, the junction contained 10 bases not matched to a gene. This CDR3 is built from 16 residues. Germline lookup yields CDR1 DFQATT and CDR2 SNEGSKA (reference sequence). The CDR3: CSASSPGQALQETQYF. In DNA, the CDR3 is TGCAGTGCTAGTTCTCCGGGACAGGCCCTCCAAGAGACCCAGTACTTC.

This clone appeared a few times. Other DNA variants within this sample encode the same CDR3. V usage is TRBV9 and J usage is TRBJ2-5; 7 bases are a match to TRBD2. The CDR3 runs to 15 residues. V lost 0 bases, J lost 4 bases, and 6 bases stayed unmatched. CDR1 and CDR2 from the germline V gene are SGDLS and YYNGEE. The CDR3 is CASSVGVAGGETQYF. The CDR3 DNA reads TGTGCCAGCAGCGTAGGGGTAGCGGGTGGAGAGACCCAGTACTTC.

The chain uses TRBV6-5 and TRBJ1-2; no clear D gene. The CDR3 spans 15 residues. Trimming left V 3 bases short and J 5 bases short, with 16 bases between. Germline V gives CDR1 MNHEY, CDR2 SVGAGI. The CDR3 spells CASSYSHSTLYGYTF. CDR3 sequence (DNA): TGTGCCAGCAGTTATTCTCATTCGACACTTTATGGCTACACCTTC.

The chain links TRBV2 to TRBJ1-2, with 9 nucleotides matching TRBD1. CDR3 size: 13 residues. V was clipped by 5 bases and J by 8 bases; unmatched bases: 6. The germline CDR1 and CDR2 sequences are SNHLY and FYNNEI. CDR3 nucleotides: TGTGCCAGCAGTCCACAGGGGGCATACGGCTACACCTTC. Residues: CASSPQGAYGYTF. Filled out from reference TRBV2 and TRBJ1-2, the complete variable domain reads EPEVTQTPSHQVTQMGQEVILRCVPISNHLYFYWYRQILGQKVEFLVSFYNNEISEKSEIFDDQFSVERPDGSNFTLKIRSTKLEDSAMYFCASSPQGAYGYTFGSGTRLTVV.

This clone was recorded only once. The J gene is TRBJ2-7, the V gene TRBV28; 9 positions agree with TRBD1. This CDR3 spans 13 amino acids. V lost 4 bases and J lost 2; bases outside the gene matches: 0. Germline CDR1 reads MDHEN; CDR2 reads SYDVKM. The CDR3 DNA is TGTGCCAGCAGTTGGACAGGGGCCTACGAGCAGTACTTC. This encodes CASSWTGAYEQYF.

The chain employs TRBV5-8 and TRBJ2-3, with TRBD2 as a possible D gene (6 bases). CDR1 and CDR2 from the germline V gene are SGHTS and YDEGEE. V was pared by 3 bases and J by 6 bases, with 17 bases between. The CDR3 runs to 15 residues. The CDR3 sequence: CASSSRLVSRDTQYF. The DNA of the CDR3 is TGTGCCAGCAGCTCGAGACTAGTTTCGCGCGATACGCAGTATTTT. The entire variable domain, with the rest obtained from reference TRBV5-8 and TRBJ2-3, is as follows: EAGVTQSPTHLIKTRGQQATLRCSPISGHTSVYWYQQALGLGLQFLLWYDEGEERNRGNFPPRFSGRQFPNYSSELNVNALELEDSALYLCASSSRLVSRDTQYFGPGTRLTVL.

The CDR3: CAWSVRTGSTGELFF. The CDR3, as DNA: TGTGCCTGGAGTGTTCGGACAGGGAGCACCGGGGAGCTGTTTTTT. This chain links TRBV30 with TRBJ2-2; the match to TRBD1 covers 8 bases. The V gene's germline CDR1 is GTSNPN and CDR2 SVGIG (reference sequence). The J segment lost 4 bases and the V segment lost 0 bases, leaving 4 bases of the junction unmatched. The CDR3 covers 15 residues.

This sequence joins TRBV28 and TRBJ1-1; perhaps TRBD1 as D (6 bases). CDR3 size: 14 residues. In germline, CDR1 is MDHEN, CDR2 SYDVKM. Deletions cut 6 bases from V and 3 bases from J, with 14 bases between. As DNA, the CDR3 is TGTGCCAGCAGGTCCGGGACACGCTACACTGAAGCTTTCTTT. The encoded protein is CASRSGTRYTEAFF.

V usage is TRBV18 and J usage is TRBJ2-5; 8 bases match TRBD2. J was trimmed by 5 bases and V by 3 bases; bases with no gene match: 11. CDR1 and CDR2 (germline): KGHSH, LQKENI. The CDR3 has 16 amino acids. CDR3 bases: TGTGCCAGCTCACCTGGAAGCGGGAGTTCGGGGGAGACCCAGTACTTC. Residues: CASSPGSGSSGETQYF. Variable domain in full (rest from reference TRBV18 and TRBJ2-5): NAGVMQNPRHLVRRRGQEARLRCSPMKGHSHVYWYRQLPEEGLKFMVYLQKENIIDESGMPKERFSAEFPKEGPSILRIQQVVRGDSAAYFCASSPGSGSSGETQYFGPGTRLLVL.

The chain links TRBV19 to TRBJ1-6; 10 bases agree with TRBD1. The CDR3 is made up of 14 amino acids. Germline V gene data show CDR1 as LNHDA and CDR2 as SQIVND (reference sequence). Trimming at V came to 6 bases and at J to 4 bases, leaving 0 bases not matched to a gene. The CDR3 nucleotides are TGTGCCAGTAGGGACAGGGGGTATAATTCACCCCTCCACTTT. Amino acids: CASRDRGYNSPLHF.

This sequence joins TRBV7-6 and TRBJ2-3; TRBD2 agrees at 8 bases. Germline lookup yields CDR1 SGHVS and CDR2 FNYEAQ. The CDR3 is 16 amino acids. V shed 1 base and J 2 bases; nucleotides not matched to a gene: 5. CDR3 coding DNA: TGTGCCAGCAGCTTAGACCCTAGCGGGCACACAGATACGCAGTATTTT. Translated: CASSLDPSGHTDTQYF.

This chain links TRBV6-6 with TRBJ1-5; D is unresolved. The length of the CDR3 is 15 residues. Germline V gives CDR1 MNHNY, CDR2 SVGAGI (reference sequence). Trimming took 7 bases from V and 1 from J, leaving 14 bases between them. The CDR3 DNA is TGTGCCAGCAAAGCTCCTTCCCCAAGCAATCAGCCCCAGCATTTT. This encodes CASKAPSPSNQPQHF.

This chain uses TRBV19 with TRBJ1-2, with D unresolved. V shed 7 bases and J shed 0 bases, with 6 bases lying between them. Germline V lookup: CDR1 LNHDA, CDR2 SQIVND (reference sequence). The CDR3 is 12 residues long. The CDR3 nucleotides are TGTGCCAGTAAGCCTTCTAACTATGGCTACACCTTC. As protein: CASKPSNYGYTF.

The chain joins TRBV9 to TRBJ2-5; D is possibly TRBD2 (6 bases). The CDR3 is 14 amino acids. In germline, CDR1 is SGDLS, CDR2 YYNGEE. V shed 4 bases and J shed 1 base, with 11 bases lying between them. The CDR3 DNA follows: TGTGCCAGCAGCTCTTGGGGAGGCCAAGAGACCCAGTACTTC. Translated: CASSSWGGQETQYF. Using reference TRBV9 and TRBJ2-5 for the parts outside the CDR3, the full variable domain is DSGVTQTPKHLITATGQRVTLRCSPRSGDLSVYWYQQSLDQGLQFLIQYYNGEERAKGNILERFSAQQFPDLHSELNLSSLELGDSALYFCASSSWGGQETQYFGPGTRLLVL.

The chain couples TRBV19 to TRBJ2-1, with TRBD2 identical over 11 bases. J lost 3 bases, V lost 6 bases, and 4 bases had no gene match. The V gene's germline CDR1 is LNHDA and CDR2 SQIVND (reference sequence). This CDR3 is 15 amino acids long. The CDR3 is CASRLAGAGYNEQFF. CDR3 sequence (DNA): TGTGCCAGTAGACTAGCGGGAGCGGGCTACAATGAGCAGTTCTTC.

The gene calls are TRBV2 and TRBJ2-7; a possible D gene is TRBD2 (5 bases). Germline CDR1 and CDR2: SNHLY and FYNNEI. V lost 2 bases and J lost 0, with 8 bases in between. The length of the CDR3 is 14 residues. CDR3 bases: TGTGCCAGCAGTGAATATAGCGTCTCCTACGAGCAGTACTTC. Its translation is CASSEYSVSYEQYF.

This clone has more than one count but fewer than ten. The J gene is TRBJ1-3, the V gene TRBV7-2; perhaps TRBD1 as D (5 bases). This CDR3 has 16 amino acids. V dropped 4 bases and J dropped 4 bases, with 17 bases sitting between them. Germline V CDR1 and CDR2: SGHTA, FQGNSA. The CDR3 coding sequence is TGTGCCAGCAGCTGGGCGGGGGGATCTAGCGGAAACACCATATATTTT. This gives the protein CASSWAGGSSGNTIYF.

The rearrangement joins TRBV24-1 to TRBJ2-1, with TRBD1 as a possible D gene (6 bases). CDR3 length equals 15 residues. Deletions cut 4 bases from V and 3 bases from J, with 12 bases between. Looked up from germline, CDR1 is KGHDR and CDR2 is SFDVKD. As DNA, the CDR3 is TGTGCCACCAGTGACCTACGACAGGACTACAATGAGCAGTTCTTC. Translation gives CATSDLRQDYNEQFF.

This chain links TRBV7-9 with TRBJ1-1; a weak D match, TRBD1 (5 bases). The V gene lost 6 bases and the J gene lost 3 bases, with 11 bases spanning the gap. This CDR3 contains 13 residues. Looked up from germline, CDR1 is SEHNR and CDR2 is FQNEAQ (reference sequence). The CDR3 sequence is CASRPGGDTEAFF. CDR3 nucleotide sequence: TGTGCCAGCAGACCCGGGGGGGACACTGAAGCTTTCTTT.

The chain links TRBV2 to TRBJ2-5, with unresolved D. The CDR3 has 15 amino acids. The germline CDR1 and CDR2 sequences are SNHLY and FYNNEI. The germline V and J ends were trimmed by 8 bases and 1 base, with 17 bases remaining between them. In DNA form, the CDR3 reads TGTGCCAGCCAGTCCCTAGTCGGCCCCCAAGAGACCCAGTACTTC. Its protein product is CASQSLVGPQETQYF.